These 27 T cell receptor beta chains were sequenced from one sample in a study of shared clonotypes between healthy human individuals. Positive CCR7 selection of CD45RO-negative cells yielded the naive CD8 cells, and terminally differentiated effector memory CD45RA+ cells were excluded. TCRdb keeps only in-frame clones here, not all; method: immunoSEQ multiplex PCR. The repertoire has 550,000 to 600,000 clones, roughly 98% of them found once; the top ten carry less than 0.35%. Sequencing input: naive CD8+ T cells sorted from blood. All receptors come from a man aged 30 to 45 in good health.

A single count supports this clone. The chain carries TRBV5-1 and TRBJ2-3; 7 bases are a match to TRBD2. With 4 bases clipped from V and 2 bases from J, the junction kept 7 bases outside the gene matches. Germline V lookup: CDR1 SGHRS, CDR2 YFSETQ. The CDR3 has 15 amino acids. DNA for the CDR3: TGCGCCAGCAGCGTAGGACTAGTCGTCACAGATACGCAGTATTTT. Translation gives CASSVGLVVTDTQYF.

CDR3 DNA: TGTGCCAGCAGCCTGAGGGACGGTTCCTACGAGCAGTACTTC. Protein product: CASSLRDGSYEQYF. This rearrangement joins TRBV11-3 to TRBJ2-7; the D gene could be TRBD1 or TRBD2 (5 bases each). V lost 5 bases to trimming and J lost 1 base, with 12 bases between them. This CDR3 comprises 14 residues. The V gene's germline CDR1 is SGHNT and CDR2 YENEEA.

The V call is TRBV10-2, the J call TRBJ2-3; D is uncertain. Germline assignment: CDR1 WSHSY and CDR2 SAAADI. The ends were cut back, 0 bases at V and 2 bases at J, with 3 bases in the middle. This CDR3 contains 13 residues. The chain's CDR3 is CASSESLTDTQYF. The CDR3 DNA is TGCGCCAGCAGTGAGTCCCTCACAGATACGCAGTATTTT.

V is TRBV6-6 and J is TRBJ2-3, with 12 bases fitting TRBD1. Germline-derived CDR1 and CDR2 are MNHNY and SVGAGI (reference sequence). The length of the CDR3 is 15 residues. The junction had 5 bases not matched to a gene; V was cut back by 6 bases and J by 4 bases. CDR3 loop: CASREGQGAADTQYF. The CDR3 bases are TGTGCCAGCAGAGAGGGACAGGGGGCCGCAGATACGCAGTATTTT.

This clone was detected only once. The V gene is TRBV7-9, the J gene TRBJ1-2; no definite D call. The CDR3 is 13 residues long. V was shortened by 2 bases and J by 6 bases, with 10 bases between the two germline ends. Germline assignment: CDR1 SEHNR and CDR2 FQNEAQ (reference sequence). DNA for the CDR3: TGTGCCAGCAGCTTAACTTTCAACGATGGCTACACCTTC. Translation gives CASSLTFNDGYTF.

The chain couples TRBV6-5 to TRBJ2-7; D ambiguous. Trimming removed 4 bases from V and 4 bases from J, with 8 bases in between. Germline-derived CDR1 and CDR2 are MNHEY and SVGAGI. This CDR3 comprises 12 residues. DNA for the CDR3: TGTGCCAGCAGTTCTACCCCTTACGAGCAGTACTTC. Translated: CASSSTPYEQYF.

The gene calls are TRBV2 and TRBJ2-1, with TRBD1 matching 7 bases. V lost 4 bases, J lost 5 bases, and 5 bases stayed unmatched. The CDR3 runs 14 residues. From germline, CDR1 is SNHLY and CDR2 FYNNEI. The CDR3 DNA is TGTGCCAGCAGTGGAAATGGACAGGACAATGAGCAGTTCTTC. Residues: CASSGNGQDNEQFF.

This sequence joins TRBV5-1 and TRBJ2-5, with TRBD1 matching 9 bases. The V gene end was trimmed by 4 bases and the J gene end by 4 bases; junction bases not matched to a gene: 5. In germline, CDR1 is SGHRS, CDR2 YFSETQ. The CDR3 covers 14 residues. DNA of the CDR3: TGCGCCAGCAGCCGGACAGGGGCAGGAGAGACCCAGTACTTC. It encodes CASSRTGAGETQYF.

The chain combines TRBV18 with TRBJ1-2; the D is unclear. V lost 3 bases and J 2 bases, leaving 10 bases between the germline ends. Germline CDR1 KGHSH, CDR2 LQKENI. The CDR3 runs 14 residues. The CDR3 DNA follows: TGTGCCAGCTCACCCCCTCGGGAGAACTATGGCTACACCTTC. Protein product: CASSPPRENYGYTF.

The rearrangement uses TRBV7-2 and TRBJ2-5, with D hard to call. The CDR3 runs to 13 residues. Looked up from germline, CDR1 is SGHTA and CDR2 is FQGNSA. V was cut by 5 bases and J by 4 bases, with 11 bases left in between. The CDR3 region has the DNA TGTGCCAGCAGCCCCGAGGTCGCAGAGACCCAGTACTTC. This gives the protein CASSPEVAETQYF.

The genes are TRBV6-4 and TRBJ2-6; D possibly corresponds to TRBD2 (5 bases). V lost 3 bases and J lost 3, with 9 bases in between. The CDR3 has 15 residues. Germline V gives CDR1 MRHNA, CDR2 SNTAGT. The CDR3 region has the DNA TGTGCCAGCAGTGAACGAGGGTTTGGGGCCAACGTCCTGACTTTC. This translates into CASSERGFGANVLTF.

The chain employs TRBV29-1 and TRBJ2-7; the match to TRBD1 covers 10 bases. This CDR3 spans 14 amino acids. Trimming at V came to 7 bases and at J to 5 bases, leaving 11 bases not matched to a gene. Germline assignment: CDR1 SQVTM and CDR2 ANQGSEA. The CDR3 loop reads CSAQVSGQGDEQYF. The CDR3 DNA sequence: TGCAGCGCGCAGGTCAGTGGACAGGGGGACGAGCAGTACTTC.

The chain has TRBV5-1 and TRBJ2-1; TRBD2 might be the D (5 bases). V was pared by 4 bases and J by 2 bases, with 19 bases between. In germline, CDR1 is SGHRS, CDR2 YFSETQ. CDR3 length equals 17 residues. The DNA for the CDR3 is TGCGCCAGCAGCGAGCGGTCCTTTGCACACCCCTACAATGAGCAGTTCTTC. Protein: CASSERSFAHPYNEQFF.

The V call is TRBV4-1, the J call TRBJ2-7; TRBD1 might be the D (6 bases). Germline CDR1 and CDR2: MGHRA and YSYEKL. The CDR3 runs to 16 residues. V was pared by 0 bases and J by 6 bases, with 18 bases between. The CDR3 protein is CASSQEGSQGRSEQYF. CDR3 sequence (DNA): TGCGCCAGCAGCCAAGAAGGATCGCAGGGGAGATCCGAGCAGTACTTC.

CDR3 residues: CASSFRSTVNTEAFF. In DNA form, the CDR3 reads TGTGCCAGCAGTTTCCGCTCGACAGTGAACACTGAAGCTTTCTTT. V usage is TRBV28 and J usage is TRBJ1-1; weak D call: TRBD1 (5 bases). CDR1 MDHEN and CDR2 SYDVKM come from the germline V gene. Deletions cut 3 bases from V and 0 bases from J, with 11 bases between. The CDR3 is 15 amino acids.

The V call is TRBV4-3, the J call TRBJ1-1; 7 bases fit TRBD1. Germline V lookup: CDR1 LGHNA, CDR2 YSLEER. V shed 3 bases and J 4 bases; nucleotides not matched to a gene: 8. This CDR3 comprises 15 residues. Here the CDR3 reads CASSQYLGTATEAFF. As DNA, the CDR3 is TGCGCCAGCAGCCAGTACCTCGGGACAGCCACTGAAGCTTTCTTT.

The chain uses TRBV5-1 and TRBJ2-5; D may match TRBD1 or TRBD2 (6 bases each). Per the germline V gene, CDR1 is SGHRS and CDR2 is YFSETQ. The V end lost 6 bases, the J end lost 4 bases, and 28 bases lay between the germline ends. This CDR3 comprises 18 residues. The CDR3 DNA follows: TGCGCCAGCACCCCCTGGACGGGGGCCTCAGCCAGCCGAGAGACCCAGTACTTC. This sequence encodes CASTPWTGASASRETQYF.

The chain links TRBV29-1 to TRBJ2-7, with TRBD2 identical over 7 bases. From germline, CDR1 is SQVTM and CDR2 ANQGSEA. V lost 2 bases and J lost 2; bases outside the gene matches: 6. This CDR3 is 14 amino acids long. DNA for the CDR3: TGCAGCGTTGAAAAGCGGGACGGACCCTACGAGCAGTACTTC. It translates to CSVEKRDGPYEQYF.

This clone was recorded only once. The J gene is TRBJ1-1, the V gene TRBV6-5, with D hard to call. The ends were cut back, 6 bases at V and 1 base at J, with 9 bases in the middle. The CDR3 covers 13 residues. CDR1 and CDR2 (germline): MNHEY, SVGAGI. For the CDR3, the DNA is TGTGCCAGCAGCTCCGACTGGAACACTGAAGCTTTCTTT. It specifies CASSSDWNTEAFF.

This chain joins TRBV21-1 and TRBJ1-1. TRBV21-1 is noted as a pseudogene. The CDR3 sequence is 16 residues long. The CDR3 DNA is TGTGCCAGCAGCAAAAGTGGGAGGCAGGGGTTGCGAGAAGCTTTCTTT. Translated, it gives CASSKSGRQGLREAFF.

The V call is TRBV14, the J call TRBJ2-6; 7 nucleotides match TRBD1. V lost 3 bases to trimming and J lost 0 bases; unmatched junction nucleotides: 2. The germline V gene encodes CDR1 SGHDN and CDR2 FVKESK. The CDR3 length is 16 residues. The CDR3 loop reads CASSHGTASGANVLTF. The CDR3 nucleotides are TGTGCCAGCAGCCACGGGACAGCCTCTGGGGCCAACGTCCTGACTTTC.

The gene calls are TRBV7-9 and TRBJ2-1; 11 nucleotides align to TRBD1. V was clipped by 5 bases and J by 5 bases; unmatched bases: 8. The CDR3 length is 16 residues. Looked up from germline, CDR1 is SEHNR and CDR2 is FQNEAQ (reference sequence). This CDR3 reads CASSPGGTGGHNEQFF. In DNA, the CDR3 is TGTGCCAGCAGCCCCGGCGGGACAGGGGGTCACAATGAGCAGTTCTTC.

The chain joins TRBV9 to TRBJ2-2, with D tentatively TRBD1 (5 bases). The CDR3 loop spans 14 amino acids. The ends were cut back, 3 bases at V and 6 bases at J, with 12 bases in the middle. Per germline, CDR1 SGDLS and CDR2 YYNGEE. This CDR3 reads CASSASRVAGELFF. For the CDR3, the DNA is TGTGCCAGCAGCGCCTCCAGGGTAGCCGGGGAGCTGTTTTTT.

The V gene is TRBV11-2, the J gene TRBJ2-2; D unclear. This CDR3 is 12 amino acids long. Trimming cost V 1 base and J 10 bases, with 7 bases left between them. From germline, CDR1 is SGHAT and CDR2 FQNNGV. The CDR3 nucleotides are TGTGCCAGCAGCTTAGGTGAAAAGGAGCTGTTTTTT. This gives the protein CASSLGEKELFF.

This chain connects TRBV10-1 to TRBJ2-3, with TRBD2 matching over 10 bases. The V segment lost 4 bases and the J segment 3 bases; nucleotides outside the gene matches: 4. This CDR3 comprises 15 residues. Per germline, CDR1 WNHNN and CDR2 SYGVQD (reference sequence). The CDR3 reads CASSGLAGVTDTQYF. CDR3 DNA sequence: TGCGCCAGCAGTGGCCTAGCGGGAGTGACAGATACGCAGTATTTT.

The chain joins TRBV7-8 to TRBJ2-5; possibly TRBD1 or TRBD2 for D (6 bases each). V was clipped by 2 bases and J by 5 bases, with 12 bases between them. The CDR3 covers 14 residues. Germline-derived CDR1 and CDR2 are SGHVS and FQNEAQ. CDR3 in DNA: TGTGCCAGCAGCTTAAATCCGGGGGCGGAGACCCAGTACTTC. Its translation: CASSLNPGAETQYF.

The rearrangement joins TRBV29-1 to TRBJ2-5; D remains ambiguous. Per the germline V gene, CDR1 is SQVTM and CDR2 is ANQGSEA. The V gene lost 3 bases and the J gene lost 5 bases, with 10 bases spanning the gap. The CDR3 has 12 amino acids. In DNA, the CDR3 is TGCAGCGTTGATCGCAAAAGCGAGACCCAGTACTTC. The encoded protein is CSVDRKSETQYF.